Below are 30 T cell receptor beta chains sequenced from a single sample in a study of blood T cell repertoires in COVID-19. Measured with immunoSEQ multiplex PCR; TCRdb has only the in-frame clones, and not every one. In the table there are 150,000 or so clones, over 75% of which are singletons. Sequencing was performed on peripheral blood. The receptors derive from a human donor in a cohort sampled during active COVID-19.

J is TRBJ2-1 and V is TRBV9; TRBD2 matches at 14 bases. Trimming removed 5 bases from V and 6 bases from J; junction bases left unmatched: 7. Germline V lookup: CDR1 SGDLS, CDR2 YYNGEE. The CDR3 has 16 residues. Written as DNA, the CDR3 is TGTGCCAGCAGTCTGACTAGCGGGAGGGGCGGCAATGAGCAGTTCTTC. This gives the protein CASSLTSGRGGNEQFF.

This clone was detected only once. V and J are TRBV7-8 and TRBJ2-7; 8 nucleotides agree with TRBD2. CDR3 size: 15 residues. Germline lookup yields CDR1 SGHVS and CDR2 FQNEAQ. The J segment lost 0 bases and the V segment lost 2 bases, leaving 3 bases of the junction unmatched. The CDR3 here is CASSLLTSVSYEQYF. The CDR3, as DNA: TGTGCCAGCAGCTTACTGACTAGCGTCTCCTACGAGCAGTACTTC.

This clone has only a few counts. The CDR3 is CASSKDGWSGRGADTQYF. The DNA of the CDR3 is TGTGCCAGTAGTAAGGATGGTTGGAGCGGGAGGGGCGCAGATACGCAGTATTTT. V usage is TRBV19 and J usage is TRBJ2-3; TRBD2 agrees at 10 bases. The CDR3 is 18 amino acids. Germline V gene sequence: CDR1 LNHDA, CDR2 SQIVND (reference sequence). With V trimmed by 4 bases and J by 4 bases, 14 bases remained unmatched.

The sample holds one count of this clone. The DNA for the CDR3 is TGTGCCAGCTCTCGACTAGCGGGAGGGGTGGACCTGAACACCGGGGAGCTGTTTTTT. This gives the protein CASSRLAGGVDLNTGELFF. The chain combines TRBV18 with TRBJ2-2; TRBD2 matches at 14 bases. In germline, CDR1 is KGHSH, CDR2 LQKENI. Losses at the gene ends were 6 bases for V and 1 base for J; bases not matched to a gene: 10. The CDR3 sequence is 19 residues long.

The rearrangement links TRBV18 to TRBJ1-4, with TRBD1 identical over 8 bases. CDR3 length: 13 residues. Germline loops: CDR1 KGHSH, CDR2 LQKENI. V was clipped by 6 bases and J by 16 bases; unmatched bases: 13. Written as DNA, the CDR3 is TGTGCCAGCTCCGTTACGGGACGGGACAGGTGGTTTTTT. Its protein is CASSVTGRDRWFF.

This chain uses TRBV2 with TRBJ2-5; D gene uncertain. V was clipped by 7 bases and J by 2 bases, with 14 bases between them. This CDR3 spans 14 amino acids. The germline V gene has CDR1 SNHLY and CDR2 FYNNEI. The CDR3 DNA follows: TGTGCCAGCATCCACGCAGTCTCACAAGAGACCCAGTACTTC. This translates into CASIHAVSQETQYF.

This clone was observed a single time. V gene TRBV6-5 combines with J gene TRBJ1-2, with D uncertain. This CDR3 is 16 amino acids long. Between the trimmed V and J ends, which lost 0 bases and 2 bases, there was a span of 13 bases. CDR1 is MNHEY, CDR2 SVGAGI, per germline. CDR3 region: CASSYSSWAGNYGYTF. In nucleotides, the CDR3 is TGTGCCAGCAGTTACTCTTCGTGGGCAGGAAACTATGGCTACACCTTC.

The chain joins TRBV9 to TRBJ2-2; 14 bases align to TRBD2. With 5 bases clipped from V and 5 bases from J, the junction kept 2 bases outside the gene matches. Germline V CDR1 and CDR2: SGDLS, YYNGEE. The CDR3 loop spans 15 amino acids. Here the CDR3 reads CASSGLAGGTGELFF. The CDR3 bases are TGTGCCAGCAGTGGACTAGCGGGAGGAACCGGGGAGCTGTTTTTT.

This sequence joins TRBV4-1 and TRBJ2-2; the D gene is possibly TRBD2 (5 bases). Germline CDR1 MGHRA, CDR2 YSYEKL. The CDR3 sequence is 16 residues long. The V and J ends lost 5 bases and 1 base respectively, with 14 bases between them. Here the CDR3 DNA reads TGCGCCAGCAGCTACGGCGGAGGTGGGAACACCGGGGAGCTGTTTTTT. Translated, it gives CASSYGGGGNTGELFF.

The CDR3 sequence: CSVEQSGYEQYF. CDR3 DNA: TGCAGCGTTGAACAGTCGGGCTACGAGCAGTACTTC. This sequence joins TRBV29-1 and TRBJ2-7; D gene uncertain. This CDR3 region has 12 residues. The germline V gene has CDR1 SQVTM and CDR2 ANQGSEA. The V gene lost 2 bases and the J gene lost 3 bases, with 8 bases spanning the gap.

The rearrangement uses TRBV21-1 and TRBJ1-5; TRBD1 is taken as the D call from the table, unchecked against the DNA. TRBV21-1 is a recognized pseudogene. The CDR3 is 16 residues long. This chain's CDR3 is CASSKLGQGAHQPQHF. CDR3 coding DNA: TGTGCCAGCAGCAAACTGGGACAGGGGGCTCATCAGCCCCAGCATTTT.

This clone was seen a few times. This CDR3 is CSVEKSSGPEQYF. Written as DNA, the CDR3 is TGCAGCGTTGAGAAGAGCTCGGGTCCGGAGCAGTACTTC. This sequence joins TRBV29-1 and TRBJ2-7; D remains unclear. Germline values: CDR1 SQVTM, CDR2 ANQGSEA. Trimming stripped 3 bases from V and 7 bases from J, with 16 bases between. This CDR3 has 13 amino acids.

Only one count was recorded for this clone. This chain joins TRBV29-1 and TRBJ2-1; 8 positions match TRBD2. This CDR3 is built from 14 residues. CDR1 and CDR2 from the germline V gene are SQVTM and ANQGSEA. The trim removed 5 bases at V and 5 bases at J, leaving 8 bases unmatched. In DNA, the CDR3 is TGCAGCGTTCACTTAGCGGGACTCCACAATGAGCAGTTCTTC. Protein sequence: CSVHLAGLHNEQFF.

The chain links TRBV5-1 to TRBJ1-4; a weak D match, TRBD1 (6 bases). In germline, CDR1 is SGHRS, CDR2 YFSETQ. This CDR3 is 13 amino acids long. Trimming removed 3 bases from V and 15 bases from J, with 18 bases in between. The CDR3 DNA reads TGCGCCAGCAGCTCACAGGGCCGTCGGAGTTTGTTTTTT. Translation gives CASSSQGRRSLFF.

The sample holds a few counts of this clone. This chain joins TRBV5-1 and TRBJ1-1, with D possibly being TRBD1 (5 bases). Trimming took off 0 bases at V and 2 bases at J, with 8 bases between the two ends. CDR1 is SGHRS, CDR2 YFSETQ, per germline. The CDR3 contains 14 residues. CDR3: CASSLEGLNTEAFF. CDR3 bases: TGCGCCAGCAGCTTGGAGGGACTAAACACTGAAGCTTTCTTT.

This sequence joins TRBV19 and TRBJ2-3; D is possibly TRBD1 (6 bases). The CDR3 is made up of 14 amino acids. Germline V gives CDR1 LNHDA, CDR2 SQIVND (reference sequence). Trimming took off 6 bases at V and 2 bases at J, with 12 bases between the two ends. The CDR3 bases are TGTGCCAGTAGCAGGGGAACGGCCACAGATACGCAGTATTTT. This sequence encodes CASSRGTATDTQYF.

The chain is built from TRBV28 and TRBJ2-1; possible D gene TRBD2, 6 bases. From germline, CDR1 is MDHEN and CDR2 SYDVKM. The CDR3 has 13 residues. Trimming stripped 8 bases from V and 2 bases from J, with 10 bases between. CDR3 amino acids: CASSGLPYNEQFF. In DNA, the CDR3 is TGTGCCAGCTCGGGACTGCCCTACAATGAGCAGTTCTTC.

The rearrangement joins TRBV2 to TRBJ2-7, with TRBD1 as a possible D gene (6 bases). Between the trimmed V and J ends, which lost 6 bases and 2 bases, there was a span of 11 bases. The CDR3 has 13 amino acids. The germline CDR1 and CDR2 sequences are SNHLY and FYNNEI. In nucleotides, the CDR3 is TGTGCCAGCAGAGAACAGGGTGCCTACGAGCAGTACTTC. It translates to CASREQGAYEQYF.

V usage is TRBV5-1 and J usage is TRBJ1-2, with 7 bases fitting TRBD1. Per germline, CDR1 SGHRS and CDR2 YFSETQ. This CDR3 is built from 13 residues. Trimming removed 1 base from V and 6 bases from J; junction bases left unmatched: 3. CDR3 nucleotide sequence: TGCGCCAGCAGCTTGTCAGGGGGGAATGGCTACACCTTC. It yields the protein CASSLSGGNGYTF.

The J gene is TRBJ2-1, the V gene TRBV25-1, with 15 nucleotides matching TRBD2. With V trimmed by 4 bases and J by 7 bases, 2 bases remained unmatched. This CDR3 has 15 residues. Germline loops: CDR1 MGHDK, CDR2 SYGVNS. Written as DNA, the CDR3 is TGTGCCAGCAGTGCCGGGACTAGCGGGAGGAATGAGCAGTTCTTC. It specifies CASSAGTSGRNEQFF.

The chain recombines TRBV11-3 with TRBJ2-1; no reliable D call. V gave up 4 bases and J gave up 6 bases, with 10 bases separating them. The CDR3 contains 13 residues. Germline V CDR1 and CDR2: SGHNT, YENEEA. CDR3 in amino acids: CASSSANFNEQFF. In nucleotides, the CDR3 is TGTGCCAGCAGCTCTGCAAACTTCAATGAGCAGTTCTTC. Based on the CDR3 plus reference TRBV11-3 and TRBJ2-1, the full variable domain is EAGVVQSPRYKIIEKKQPVAFWCNPISGHNTLYWYLQNLGQGPELLIRYENEEAVDDSQLPKDRFSAERLKGVDSTLKIQPAELGDSAVYLCASSSANFNEQFFGPGTRLTVL.

Here the CDR3 reads CASSGGRENNEQFF. For the CDR3, the DNA is TGCGCCAGCAGTGGCGGGAGAGAGAACAATGAGCAGTTCTTC. This chain joins TRBV5-1 and TRBJ2-1, with TRBD2 matching 7 bases. Germline trimming cut 5 bases from V and 5 bases from J; bases unmatched to any gene: 7. CDR3 length: 14 residues. Germline V gene data show CDR1 as SGHRS and CDR2 as YFSETQ.

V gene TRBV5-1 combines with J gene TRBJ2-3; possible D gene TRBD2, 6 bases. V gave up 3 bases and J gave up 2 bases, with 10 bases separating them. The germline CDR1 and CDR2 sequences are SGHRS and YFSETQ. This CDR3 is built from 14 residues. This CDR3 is CASSSGLTTDTQYF. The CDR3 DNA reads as TGCGCCAGCAGCTCGGGACTTACCACAGATACGCAGTATTTT.

The CDR3 loop is CASSQETSGRHISYEQYF. The DNA of the CDR3 is TGCGCCAGCAGCCAAGAGACTAGCGGGAGGCACATTAGCTACGAGCAGTACTTC. J is TRBJ2-7 and V is TRBV4-1, with 13 bases fitting TRBD2. The V segment lost 0 bases and the J segment 3 bases; nucleotides outside the gene matches: 8. CDR3 length: 18 amino acids. CDR1 and CDR2 from the germline V gene are MGHRA and YSYEKL.

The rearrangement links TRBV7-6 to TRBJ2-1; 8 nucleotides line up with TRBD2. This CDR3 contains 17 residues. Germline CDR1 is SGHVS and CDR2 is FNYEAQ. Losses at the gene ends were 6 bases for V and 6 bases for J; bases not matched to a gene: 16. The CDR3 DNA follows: TGTGCCAGCAGTCCAAAAACGGGAGGGCCTGTGGGCAATGAGCAGTTCTTC. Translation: CASSPKTGGPVGNEQFF.

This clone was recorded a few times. CDR3 sequence reads: CASSLGAGAGNSYEQYF. For the CDR3, the DNA is TGCGCCAGCAGCTTGGGCGCGGGGGCAGGAAACTCCTACGAGCAGTACTTC. The J gene is TRBJ2-7, the V gene TRBV5-1; D possibly corresponds to TRBD2 (7 bases). The CDR3 is made up of 17 amino acids. V shed 0 bases and J shed 0 bases, with 16 bases lying between them. Germline V gene lookup returns CDR1 SGHRS and CDR2 YFSETQ. Based on the CDR3 plus reference TRBV5-1 and TRBJ2-7, the full variable domain is KAGVTQTPRYLIKTRGQQVTLSCSPISGHRSVSWYQQTPGQGLQFLFEYFSETQRNKGNFPGRFSGRQFSNSRSEMNVSTLELGDSALYLCASSLGAGAGNSYEQYFGPGTRLTVT.

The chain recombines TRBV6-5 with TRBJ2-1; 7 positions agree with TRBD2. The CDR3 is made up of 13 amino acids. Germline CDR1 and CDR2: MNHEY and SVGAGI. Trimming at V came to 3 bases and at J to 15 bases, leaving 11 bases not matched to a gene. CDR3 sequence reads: CASSYYPSGDRFF. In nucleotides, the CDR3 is TGTGCCAGCAGTTATTATCCTAGCGGAGATAGGTTCTTC.

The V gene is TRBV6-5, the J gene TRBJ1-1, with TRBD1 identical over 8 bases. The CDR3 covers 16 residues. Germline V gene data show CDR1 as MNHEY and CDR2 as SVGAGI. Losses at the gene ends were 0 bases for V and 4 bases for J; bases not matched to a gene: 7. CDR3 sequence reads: CASSYSPGGAGTEAFF. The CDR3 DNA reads TGTGCCAGCAGTTACTCGCCAGGGGGCGCGGGCACTGAAGCTTTCTTT.

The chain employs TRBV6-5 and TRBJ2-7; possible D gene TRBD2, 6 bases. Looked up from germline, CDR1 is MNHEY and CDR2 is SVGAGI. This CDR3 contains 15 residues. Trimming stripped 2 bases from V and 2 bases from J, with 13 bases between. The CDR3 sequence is CASSYGTSQTYEQYF. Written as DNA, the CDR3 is TGTGCCAGCAGTTACGGTACTAGCCAAACCTACGAGCAGTACTTC.

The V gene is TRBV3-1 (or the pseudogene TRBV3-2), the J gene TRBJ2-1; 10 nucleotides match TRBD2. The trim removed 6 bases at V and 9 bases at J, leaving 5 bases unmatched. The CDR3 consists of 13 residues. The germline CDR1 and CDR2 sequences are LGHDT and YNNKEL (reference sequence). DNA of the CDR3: TGTGCCAGCAGTCGCGGACTAGCGGTTGAGCAGTTCTTC. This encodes CASSRGLAVEQFF.